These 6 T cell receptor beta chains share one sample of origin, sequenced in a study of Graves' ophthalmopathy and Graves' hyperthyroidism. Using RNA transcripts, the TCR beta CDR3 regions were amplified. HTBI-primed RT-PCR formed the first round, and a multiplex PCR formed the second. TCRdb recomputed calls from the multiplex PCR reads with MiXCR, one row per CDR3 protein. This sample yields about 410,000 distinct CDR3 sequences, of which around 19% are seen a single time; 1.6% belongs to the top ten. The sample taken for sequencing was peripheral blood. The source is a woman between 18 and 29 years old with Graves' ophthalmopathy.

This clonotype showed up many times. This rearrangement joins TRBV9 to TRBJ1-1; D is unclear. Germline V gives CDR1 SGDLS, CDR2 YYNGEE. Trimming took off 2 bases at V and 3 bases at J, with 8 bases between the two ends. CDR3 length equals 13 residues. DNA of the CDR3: TGTGCCAGCAGCGTCTTCGGGGACACTGAAGCTTTCTTT. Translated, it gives CASSVFGDTEAFF.

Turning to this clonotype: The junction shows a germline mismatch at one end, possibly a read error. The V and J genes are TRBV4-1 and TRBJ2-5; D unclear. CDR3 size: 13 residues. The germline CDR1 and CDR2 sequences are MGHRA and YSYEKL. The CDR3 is CVSSQGPRETQYF. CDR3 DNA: TGCGTCAGCAGCCAAGGGCCTAGGGAGACCCAGTACTTC.

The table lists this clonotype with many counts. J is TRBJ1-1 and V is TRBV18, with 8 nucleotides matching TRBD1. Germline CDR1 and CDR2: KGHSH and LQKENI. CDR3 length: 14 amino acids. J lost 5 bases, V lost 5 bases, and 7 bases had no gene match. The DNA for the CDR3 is TGTGCCAGCTCAAGTCGGACAGGGATGACTGAAGCTTTCTTT. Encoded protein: CASSSRTGMTEAFF.

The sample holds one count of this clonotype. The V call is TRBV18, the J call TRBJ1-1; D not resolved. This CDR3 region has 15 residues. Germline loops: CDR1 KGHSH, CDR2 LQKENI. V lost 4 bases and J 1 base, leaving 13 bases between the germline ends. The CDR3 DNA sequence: TGTGCCAGCTCACTGTATAACAGACAGAACACTGAAGCTTTCTTT. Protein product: CASSLYNRQNTEAFF.

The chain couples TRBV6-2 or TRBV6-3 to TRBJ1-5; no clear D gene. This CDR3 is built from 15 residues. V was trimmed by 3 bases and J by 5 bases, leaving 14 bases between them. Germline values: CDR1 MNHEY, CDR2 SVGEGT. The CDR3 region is CASSYRSVGYQPQHF. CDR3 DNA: TGTGCCAGCAGTTATCGGTCGGTAGGGTATCAGCCCCAGCATTTT.

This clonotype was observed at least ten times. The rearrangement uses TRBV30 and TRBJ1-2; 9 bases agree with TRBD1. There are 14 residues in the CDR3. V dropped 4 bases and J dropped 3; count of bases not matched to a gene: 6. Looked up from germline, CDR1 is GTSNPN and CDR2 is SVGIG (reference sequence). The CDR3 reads CAWTWGQGHYGYTF. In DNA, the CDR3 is TGTGCCTGGACGTGGGGACAGGGACACTATGGCTACACCTTC.